These T cell receptor beta chains were read from a single sample in a study of blood T cell repertoires in COVID-19. Profiled with immunoSEQ multiplex PCR; TCRdb holds only in-frame clones, not every one. The profile shows about 270,000 clones, around nine tenths of them singletons. The sequenced sample was PBMCs or T cells enriched from blood (not recorded which). The origin of the receptors is a young woman who had recovered from COVID-19. Both conserved end residues are part of each CDR3. Each record gives: V gene, D gene, J gene, clone size, CDR3 DNA, CDR3 protein. A D gene is named only where the DNA matches it firmly. Only some rows state a clone size, as once, few, many or a class for expanded clones.

V: TRBV6-2/TRBV6-3; D: TRBD1; J: TRBJ1-2; size: once; DNA: TGTGCCAGCAGTTACTTCGGACAGGCCCTCTATGGCTACACCTTC; CDR3: CASSYFGQALYGYTF
V: TRBV29-1; D: TRBD1; J: TRBJ1-2; size: .; DNA: TGCAGCACGAGACCCGGGGACAGGGGGGTCTATGGCTACACCTTC; CDR3: CSTRPGDRGVYGYTF
V: TRBV30; D: .; J: TRBJ2-2; size: .; DNA: TGTGCCTGGAGTGGGGGGCTAGAGACCGGGGAGCTGTTTTTT; CDR3: CAWSGGLETGELFF
V: TRBV9; D: .; J: TRBJ1-1; size: few; DNA: TGTGCCAGCAGCGTAGCCCAGGAGAACACTGAAGCTTTCTTT; CDR3: CASSVAQENTEAFF
V: TRBV3-1/TRBV3-2; D: TRBD1; J: TRBJ2-5; size: once; DNA: TGTGCCAGCAGCTCACGGGACAGGGGGCGAGAGACCCAGTACTTC; CDR3: CASSSRDRGRETQYF
V: TRBV5-1; D: TRBD1; J: TRBJ1-2; size: .; DNA: TGCGCCAGCACAGGACAGGCCTCGGAAGGCTACACCTTC; CDR3: CASTGQASEGYTF
V: TRBV4-3; D: .; J: TRBJ1-5; size: .; DNA: TGCGCCAGCAGCCAACAGCAGGGCCAGCCCCAGCATTTT; CDR3: CASSQQQGQPQHF
V: TRBV28; D: TRBD1; J: TRBJ2-1; size: .; DNA: TGTGCCAGCAGTTTAGGGACAGAATATTTTTTGTTGTTCTTC; CDR3: CASSLGTEYFLLFF
V: TRBV7-8; D: TRBD2; J: TRBJ2-1; size: .; DNA: TGTGCCAGCAGCTTGGACGGGACTAGCTATTTCAATGAGCAGTTCTTC; CDR3: CASSLDGTSYFNEQFF
V: TRBV4-1; D: .; J: TRBJ1-2; size: .; DNA: TGCGCCAGCAGCCAAGCTAATTTGGAGTTGAGAGAGGGCTACACCTTC; CDR3: CASSQANLELREGYTF
V: TRBV7-2; D: TRBD2; J: TRBJ2-4; size: .; DNA: TGTGCCAGCAGCTTAGGCCTAGCGGGGACCAAAAACATTCAGTACTTC; CDR3: CASSLGLAGTKNIQYF
V: TRBV3-1/TRBV3-2; D: TRBD1; J: TRBJ2-1; size: .; DNA: TGTGCCAGCAGCCCGAGGACAGGGATTTTCAATGAGCAGTTCTTC; CDR3: CASSPRTGIFNEQFF
V: TRBV10-1; D: TRBD1; J: TRBJ2-7; size: .; DNA: TGCGCCAGCAGGGGACAGGGGTTACGCTACGAGCAGTACTTC; CDR3: CASRGQGLRYEQYF
V: TRBV4-1; D: .; J: TRBJ2-2; size: .; DNA: TGCGCCAGCAGCACTAGAGTGGGGGGATACACCGGGGAGCTGTTTTTT; CDR3: CASSTRVGGYTGELFF
V: TRBV6-2/TRBV6-3; D: TRBD2; J: TRBJ2-7; size: once; DNA: TGTGCCAGCAGTTGGAGGGGTCCTAGCGGGGAATCCTACGAGCAGTACTTC; CDR3: CASSWRGPSGESYEQYF
V: TRBV4-2; D: TRBD2; J: TRBJ2-7; size: .; DNA: TGTGCCAGCAGCCCTTTAGCGGGAGGTTCGTACGAGCAGTACTTC; CDR3: CASSPLAGGSYEQYF
V: TRBV3-1/TRBV3-2; D: TRBD1; J: TRBJ1-1; size: .; DNA: TGTGCCAGCAGCCGAAACGCCCCAGGGGGGACTGAAGCTTTCTTT; CDR3: CASSRNAPGGTEAFF
V: TRBV2; D: TRBD1; J: TRBJ1-1; size: .; DNA: TGTGCCAGCAGGAAAAGACAGGGTTGGACAAAGGTCGTGGGGTACACTGAAGCTTTCTTT; CDR3: CASRKRQGWTKVVGYTEAFF
V: TRBV5-4; D: .; J: TRBJ2-5; size: .; DNA: TGTGCCAGCAGCCTACAGGGGGGGTGGGTGGAGACCCAGTACTTC; CDR3: CASSLQGGWVETQYF
V: TRBV9; D: TRBD2; J: TRBJ2-1; size: once; DNA: TGTGCCAGCAGCGTAGTGACTAGCGGGTGGAATGAGCAGTTCTTC; CDR3: CASSVVTSGWNEQFF
V: TRBV11-2; D: .; J: TRBJ2-1; size: once; DNA: TGTGCCAGCAGCTTAGCTGGCATAAACAATGAGCAGTTCTTC; CDR3: CASSLAGINNEQFF
V: TRBV15; D: TRBD1; J: TRBJ2-7; size: .; DNA: TGTGCCACCAGCAGAGATGGGGACCGGGACAGGGGCAACGAGCAGTACTTC; CDR3: CATSRDGDRDRGNEQYF
V: TRBV10-3; D: .; J: TRBJ2-4; size: once; DNA: TGTGCCATCAGTGATACCAGCAAAAACATTCAGTACTTC; CDR3: CAISDTSKNIQYF
V: TRBV4-2; D: TRBD2; J: TRBJ2-1; size: .; DNA: TGTGCCAGCAGCCAACGGGGGGGGTCTTACAATGAGCAGTTCTTC; CDR3: CASSQRGGSYNEQFF
V: TRBV18; D: .; J: TRBJ2-2; size: .; DNA: TGTGCCAGCTCACCACGAAACAGGCTCCAAAACACCGGGGAGCTGTTTTTT; CDR3: CASSPRNRLQNTGELFF
V: TRBV29-1; D: TRBD1; J: TRBJ2-1; size: .; DNA: TGCAGCGTTGATCAGGGGGCGTTTGGTGAGCAGTTCTTC; CDR3: CSVDQGAFGEQFF
V: TRBV7-3; D: .; J: TRBJ2-2; size: .; DNA: TGTGCCAGCAGCGCAAACAGGGTAGGGGAGCTGTTTTTT; CDR3: CASSANRVGELFF
V: TRBV27; D: TRBD1; J: TRBJ1-4; size: .; DNA: TGTGCCAGCAGTTCGGACAGGGGCAATGAAAAACTGTTTTTT; CDR3: CASSSDRGNEKLFF
V: TRBV2; D: TRBD2; J: TRBJ2-7; size: .; DNA: TGTGCCAGCAGTGAAGGGTGGCTAGCGGGATCCTCCTACGAGCAGTACTTC; CDR3: CASSEGWLAGSSYEQYF
V: TRBV29-1; D: .; J: TRBJ1-1; size: .; DNA: TGCAGCGTCGGGACTCCCCATAGGAACACTGAAGCTTTCTTT; CDR3: CSVGTPHRNTEAFF
V: TRBV9; D: .; J: TRBJ1-4; size: .; DNA: TGTGCCAGCAGCGTAGGAAGCGCATCAACTAATGAAAAACTGTTTTTT; CDR3: CASSVGSASTNEKLFF
V: TRBV29-1; D: TRBD1; J: TRBJ1-2; size: .; DNA: TGCAGCGTTGAAGATCTTCGGACAGGGGGCGGCGTGCAAGGCTACACCTTC; CDR3: CSVEDLRTGGGVQGYTF
V: TRBV7-9; D: TRBD1; J: TRBJ2-1; size: .; DNA: TGTGCCAGCAGCTCTCGGGACAGGCGGACTGATATCTCCTACAATGAGCAGTTCTTC; CDR3: CASSSRDRRTDISYNEQFF
V: TRBV5-4; D: .; J: TRBJ2-1; size: .; DNA: TGTGCCAGCAGCTTGGAGGGGCGCAATGAGCAGTTCTTC; CDR3: CASSLEGRNEQFF
V: TRBV7-8; D: .; J: TRBJ1-1; size: .; DNA: TGTGCCAGCTCGGCCCAGTTGGGGCTGAACACTGAAGCTTTCTTT; CDR3: CASSAQLGLNTEAFF
V: TRBV5-6; D: TRBD2; J: TRBJ2-5; size: .; DNA: TGTGCCAGCAGCTTGGGGATGGGACTAGCGGGTCCCAAAGAGACCCAGTACTTC; CDR3: CASSLGMGLAGPKETQYF
V: TRBV28; D: TRBD2; J: TRBJ2-1; size: .; DNA: TGTGCCAGCATTATTAGCGGGGGGGCCTACAATGAGCAGTTCTTC; CDR3: CASIISGGAYNEQFF
V: TRBV5-1; D: .; J: TRBJ2-6; size: .; DNA: TGCGCCAGCAGCTTGGTGGGGGGATCTGGGGCCAACGTCCTGACTTTC; CDR3: CASSLVGGSGANVLTF
V: TRBV12-3/TRBV12-4; D: .; J: TRBJ1-2; size: .; DNA: TGTGCCAGCAGTTGGGCAGGGGATGGCTACACCTTC; CDR3: CASSWAGDGYTF
V: TRBV11-2; D: .; J: TRBJ2-3; size: .; DNA: TGTGCCAGCAGCGCGAGCACAGATACGCAGTATTTT; CDR3: CASSASTDTQYF
V: TRBV19; D: TRBD1; J: TRBJ2-7; size: .; DNA: TGTGCCAGTAGTATGGAGACAGGGGGCGTCCGGGACGAGCAGTACTTC; CDR3: CASSMETGGVRDEQYF
V: TRBV3-1/TRBV3-2; D: TRBD1; J: TRBJ1-5; size: .; DNA: TGTGCCAGCAGCCCAATGGCAGGGGGAGATCAGCCCCAGCATTTT; CDR3: CASSPMAGGDQPQHF
V: TRBV4-3; D: TRBD2; J: TRBJ2-5; size: .; DNA: TGCGCCAGCAGCCAAGATTGGACTAGCGGGGGAGAGACCCAGTACTTC; CDR3: CASSQDWTSGGETQYF
V: TRBV2; D: .; J: TRBJ2-5; size: .; DNA: TGTGCCAGCAGATGGACCGGGGGCCAAGAGACCCAGTACTTC; CDR3: CASRWTGGQETQYF
V: TRBV7-2; D: TRBD2; J: TRBJ2-7; size: .; DNA: TGTGCCAGCAGCTTAGCTAGCGGGGTGGGGCCCTACGAGCAGTACTTC; CDR3: CASSLASGVGPYEQYF
V: TRBV19; D: TRBD1; J: TRBJ1-3; size: .; DNA: TGTGCCAGTAGAGGGACAGGTGGATTCTCTGGAAACACCATATATTTT; CDR3: CASRGTGGFSGNTIYF
V: TRBV7-3; D: .; J: TRBJ2-5; size: .; DNA: TGTGCCAGCAGCTTAGGGGGGTTCCAAGAGACCCAGTACTTC; CDR3: CASSLGGFQETQYF
V: TRBV6-6; D: .; J: TRBJ1-3; size: once; DNA: TGTGCCAGCGGCCGGGGGGGAAACACCATATATTTT; CDR3: CASGRGGNTIYF
V: TRBV6-5; D: TRBD2; J: TRBJ2-1; size: .; DNA: TGTGCCAGCAGCCCCGGGACTAGGTATTACAATGAGCAGTTCTTC; CDR3: CASSPGTRYYNEQFF
V: TRBV27; D: TRBD2; J: TRBJ2-5; size: .; DNA: TGTGCCAGCAGACCTAGACTAGCGCAAGGGGAGACCCAGTACTTC; CDR3: CASRPRLAQGETQYF
V: TRBV7-2; D: .; J: TRBJ2-3; size: once; DNA: TGTGCCAGCAGCTTAGAACTAGTTAGCGCAGATACGCAGTATTTT; CDR3: CASSLELVSADTQYF
V: TRBV3-1/TRBV3-2; D: TRBD2; J: TRBJ2-1; size: .; DNA: TGTGCCAGCAGCCAAGATCAAGTAAGAGCGGGGTCTCTTGATGAGCAGTTCTTC; CDR3: CASSQDQVRAGSLDEQFF
V: TRBV21-1; D: .; J: TRBJ1-5; size: .; DNA: TGTGCCAGCAGCAAAGCCGACAGGGAATATCGAGGCAATCAGCCCCAGCATTTT; CDR3: CASSKADREYRGNQPQHF